Below are 7 T cell receptor beta chains sequenced from a single sample in a study of cytomegalovirus exposure and HLA in healthy donors. The PCR employed 60 Vbeta primers together with 13 Jbeta primers. Sequencing was performed with immunoSEQ multiplex PCR; in TCRdb, only in-frame clones are kept and a portion is missing. The table records more than 150,000 clones, 60% to 80% of them present only once. Sequencing input: PBMCs. The receptor source for this set is a man over 45 in good health and CMV-seropositive.

In its sample, this clone was seen once. The genes are TRBV9 and TRBJ1-3, with 8 bases that match TRBD1. The germline V gene has CDR1 SGDLS and CDR2 YYNGEE. Losses at the gene ends were 0 bases for V and 8 bases for J; bases not matched to a gene: 4. This CDR3 comprises 14 residues. The CDR3 DNA reads TGTGCCAGCAGCGTAGAGGACAGGGTACACACCATATATTTT. Translated, it gives CASSVEDRVHTIYF.

The rearrangement links TRBV4-2 to TRBJ2-5; 7 nucleotides agree with TRBD1. Germline V gives CDR1 LGHNA, CDR2 YNFKEQ. The trim removed 1 base at V and 4 bases at J, leaving 6 bases unmatched. The CDR3 is 15 amino acids. CDR3 sequence reads: CASSQATGEPETQYF. The CDR3 bases are TGTGCCAGCAGCCAAGCTACAGGGGAACCAGAGACCCAGTACTTC.

V gene TRBV27 combines with J gene TRBJ2-2; 7 bases align to TRBD1. Germline V gene data show CDR1 as MNHEY and CDR2 as SMNVEV (reference sequence). The CDR3 loop spans 14 amino acids. After removal of 7 bases from V and 4 bases from J, the junction contained 6 bases not matched to a gene. The CDR3 coding sequence is TGTGCCAGCAACCACAGGGGCGTCACCGGGGAGCTGTTTTTT. Its translation: CASNHRGVTGELFF.

As regards this clone: The same CDR3 is also encoded by other DNA sequences in this sample. The gene calls are TRBV5-6 and TRBJ2-1; tentative D call: TRBD2 (5 bases). The V gene lost 5 bases and the J gene lost 9 bases, with 12 bases spanning the gap. From germline, CDR1 is SGHDT and CDR2 YYEEEE. This CDR3 spans 12 amino acids. The CDR3 loop reads CASSSGLGEQFF. CDR3 coding DNA: TGTGCCAGCAGTTCCGGACTCGGTGAGCAGTTCTTC. The whole variable domain, remainder taken from reference TRBV5-6 and TRBJ2-1, is DAGVTQSPTHLIKTRGQQVTLRCSPKSGHDTVSWYQQALGQGPQFIFQYYEEEERQRGNFPDRFSGHQFPNYSSELNVNALLLGDSALYLCASSSGLGEQFFGPGTRLTVL.

The CDR3 protein is CASRPTPTTNEKLFF. The CDR3 DNA sequence: TGTGCCAGCAGGCCCACTCCGACAACTAATGAAAAACTGTTTTTT. V gene TRBV2 combines with J gene TRBJ1-4; D not resolved. This CDR3 contains 15 residues. CDR1 is SNHLY, CDR2 FYNNEI, per germline. V was pared by 6 bases and J by 0 bases, with 11 bases between.

This chain uses TRBV6-6 with TRBJ2-5; 7 nucleotides line up with TRBD1. The germline gives CDR1 MNHNY, CDR2 SVGAGI (reference sequence). This CDR3 comprises 14 residues. Trimming cost V 6 bases and J 5 bases; bases outside gene matches: 9. Written as DNA, the CDR3 is TGTGCCAGCAGCCCTGACAGGGTCGGGGAGACCCAGTACTTC. Its protein product is CASSPDRVGETQYF.

This clone was seen once. The CDR3, as DNA: TGTGCCAGCAGCCAGGGGGCGCGATACAATGAGCAGTTCTTC. This gives the protein CASSQGARYNEQFF. The chain joins TRBV6-6 to TRBJ2-1; 8 nucleotides agree with TRBD1. The CDR3 spans 14 residues. With 6 bases clipped from V and 4 bases from J, the junction kept 5 bases outside the gene matches. Per the germline V gene, CDR1 is MNHNY and CDR2 is SVGAGI (reference sequence).